A selection of T cell receptor beta chains follows, all from one sample in a study of T-cell reconstitution after alpha-beta-depleted transplantation in children. TCRdb called the PCR reads again in MiXCR, with one record for every CDR3 protein. The sample records about 77,000 distinct CDR3 sequences, about a sixth being singletons. This sample comprised PBMCs, mostly from graft donor cells, obtained 360 days after TCRalphabeta/CD19-depleted stem cell transplant. The receptors stem from a male patient under 10 years old who had a stem cell transplant for acute lymphoblastic leukemia, so the T cells may come from the graft donor. Both conserved end residues are part of each CDR3. The D gene is left open where the match is weak. Clone size is given for some rows only: seen once, a few or many times, or a class if the clone is expanded.

D gene | J gene | V gene | clone size | CDR3 DNA | CDR3 protein
. | TRBJ2-7 | TRBV28 | . | TGTGCCAGCAGTCTTGAGGCAAAGACCTACGAGCAGTACTTC | CASSLEAKTYEQYF
. | TRBJ2-7 | TRBV12-3/TRBV12-4 | . | TGTGCCAGCAGTTCAACAGGGACCGGCTCCTACGAGCAGTACTTC | CASSSTGTGSYEQYF
. | TRBJ2-5 | TRBV3-1 | few | TGTGCCAGCAGCCAGTTGGGGGGCCGAATCGAGACCCAGTACTTC | CASSQLGGRIETQYF
. | TRBJ2-3 | TRBV3-1 | . | TGTGCCAGCAGCCAAGATCCCGGTTCTAGCACAGATACGCAGTATTTT | CASSQDPGSSTDTQYF
. | TRBJ1-2 | TRBV4-1 | few | TGCGCCAGCAGCCAACCTAGGGAGCAGGGACGTTATGGCTACACCTTC | CASSQPREQGRYGYTF
. | TRBJ1-1 | TRBV20-1 | . | TGCAGTGCTAGATTCTTCGGGCAGGGCACTGAAGCTTTCTTT | CSARFFGQGTEAFF
. | TRBJ2-7 | TRBV11-3 | . | TGTGCCAGCCGACCCCCGGGGCCCCCCTACGAGCAGTACTTC | CASRPPGPPYEQYF
TRBD2 | TRBJ2-1 | TRBV12-3/TRBV12-4 | many | TGTGCCAGCAGTCAACTAGCGCCGAAGCAGTTCTTC | CASSQLAPKQFF
. | TRBJ2-1 | TRBV2 | many | TGTGCCACCGGGGTAGAGTTTTGGGGCGAGCAGTTCTTC | CATGVEFWGEQFF
. | TRBJ2-1 | TRBV11-1 | many | TGTGCCAGCAGCTTTGAGGGGGAGTGGGGTAATGAGCAGTTCTTC | CASSFEGEWGNEQFF
TRBD1 | TRBJ1-5 | TRBV5-1 | many | TGCGCCAGCAGCTTGGGACCACAGGGGGCGCTTAGCAATCAGCCCCAGCATTTT | CASSLGPQGALSNQPQHF
TRBD1 | TRBJ2-3 | TRBV7-9 | . | TGTGCCAGCAGCTTATTTGGGTGGGGACAGAGCACAGATACGCAGTATTTT | CASSLFGWGQSTDTQYF
TRBD2 | TRBJ2-3 | TRBV12-3/TRBV12-4 | . | TGTGCCAGCAGCCGTAGCGGGAGGGATACGCAGTATTTT | CASSRSGRDTQYF
TRBD1 | TRBJ2-7 | TRBV27 | . | TGTGCCAGCAGTTTCATAGACAGGGGCCGTTCTGGGGGGCAGTACTTC | CASSFIDRGRSGGQYF
. | TRBJ2-1 | TRBV10-3 | few | TGTGCCATCAGTGAGTCGAATCCGGGTCTTCGGCTCTTC | CAISESNPGLRLF
TRBD2 | TRBJ2-1 | TRBV20-1 | few | TGCAGTGCTAGAGATAAAGGGAGGGACAATGAGCAGTTCTTC | CSARDKGRDNEQFF
TRBD2 | TRBJ2-7 | TRBV27 | . | TGTGCCAGCAGTTCATCTACTAGCGGGAGATTCTACGAGCAGTACTTC | CASSSSTSGRFYEQYF
. | TRBJ2-3 | TRBV30 | many | TGTGCCTGGAGACGGGAGTTCCCAGATACGCAGTATTTT | CAWRREFPDTQYF
. | TRBJ1-6 | TRBV20-1 | . | TGCAGTGCCCCCCGGGACGGTAATTCACCCCTCCACTTT | CSAPRDGNSPLHF
. | TRBJ2-1 | TRBV12-3/TRBV12-4 | few | TGTGCCAGCAGGCGAACCCTAGCCTACAATGAGCAGTTCTTC | CASRRTLAYNEQFF
TRBD1 | TRBJ2-7 | TRBV7-8 | many | TGTGCCAGCAGCACCGACAGGGACGAGCAGTACTTC | CASSTDRDEQYF
. | TRBJ2-1 | TRBV14 | . | TGTGCCAGCAGCCAGTGGGGAACGGGACGCCACAATGAGCAGTTCTTC | CASSQWGTGRHNEQFF
. | TRBJ2-2 | TRBV5-1 | many | TGCGCCAGCAGCTTGGTTCCAGGACCCGGGGAGCTGTTTTTT | CASSLVPGPGELFF
TRBD2 | TRBJ2-1 | TRBV12-3/TRBV12-4 | few | TGTGCCAGCAGTTCCGGACTAGCGGGAGACCTCAATGAGCAGTTCTTC | CASSSGLAGDLNEQFF
TRBD2 | TRBJ2-7 | TRBV5-1 | . | TGCGCCAGCAGCTTGACTGGGACTAGCGGGACCTACGAGCAGTACTTC | CASSLTGTSGTYEQYF
. | TRBJ2-2 | TRBV4-1 | . | TGCGCCAGCAGCCAAACCCCCAGTGCGAGGGGGGAGCTGTTTTTT | CASSQTPSARGELFF
TRBD1 | TRBJ2-7 | TRBV6-5 | few | TGTGCCAGCAGTTATAGTCGGGACAGGGGATCCGAGCAGTACTTC | CASSYSRDRGSEQYF
TRBD2 | TRBJ2-7 | TRBV6-1 | . | TGTGCCAGCAGTCCCGGGACTAGCGGGATAGGCGACGAGCAGTACTTC | CASSPGTSGIGDEQYF
TRBD1 | TRBJ2-1 | TRBV12-5 | many | TGTGCTAGTGGCTCCGGGACAGGGTACAATGAGCAGTTCTTC | CASGSGTGYNEQFF
. | TRBJ2-3 | TRBV27 | many | TGTGCCAGCAGTCTTCGGCCAGGGGAGGGCACAGATACGCAGTATTTT | CASSLRPGEGTDTQYF
. | TRBJ2-6 | TRBV9 | . | TGTGCCAGCAGCGTATGGCAGGGGGGGAGCTCTGGGGCCAACGTCCTGACTTTC | CASSVWQGGSSGANVLTF